In its sample, the clone carrying this T cell receptor beta chain was seen a few times. What it binds is unknown. TCRdb reanalysed the 5' RACE reads using MiXCR and keeps one entry per CDR3 protein. In the table there are some 1,700,000 distinct CDR3 sequences, about 32% of which are singletons. This sample is part of a study of identical twins. Study-wide findings and caveats: Models underestimated how often monozygotic twins shared out-of-frame TCR alpha. Cord blood beta clonotypes that were abundant carried fewer insertions, and memory repertoires showed no such trend. Those out-of-frame alpha sequences shared by twins showed an excess of low generation probability. The conclusions drew on cross-sectional statistical analysis instead of tracking the same donors.

Germline assignment: CDR1 SGHRS and CDR2 YFSETQ. V shed 7 bases, J shed 2 bases, and the junction held 3 bases outside the gene matches. The CDR3 loop spans 13 amino acids. This chain links TRBV5-1 with TRBJ2-3, with TRBD2 matching over 8 bases. The TCR was taken from a newborn girl in good health. Sample: cord blood. The DNA for the CDR3 is TGCGCCAGCGGGACTAGGAACACAGATACGCAGTATTTT. Translation gives CASGTRNTDTQYF.